These 17 T cell receptor beta chains were all obtained from the same sample, sequenced in a study of T cells in Graves' hyperthyroidism and ophthalmopathy. Regions amplified from RNA transcripts were the TCR beta CDR3 regions. The HTBI primer set served for first-round RT-PCR of the TCR CDR3. A single record per CDR3 protein comes from TCRdb applying MiXCR to the multiplex PCR reads. The table shows approximately 640,000 distinct CDR3 sequences, with 15% to 20% occurring only once. The specimen sequenced was blood. The receptor source for this set is a woman in her 30s with Graves' hyperthyroidism.

The genes are TRBV9 and TRBJ1-5; tentatively, D is TRBD1 (6 bases). Looked up from germline, CDR1 is SGDLS and CDR2 is YYNGEE. The CDR3 consists of 14 residues. Trimming removed 0 bases from V and 9 bases from J, with 13 bases in between. The CDR3 DNA sequence: TGTGCCAGCAGCGTAGGCGACAGGTCAGTGCCCCAGCATTTT. It encodes CASSVGDRSVPQHF.

This clonotype is a singleton in its sample. The chain combines TRBV20-1 with TRBJ2-7, with 13 nucleotides matching TRBD2. Losses at the gene ends were 6 bases for V and 2 bases for J; bases not matched to a gene: 16. Germline CDR1 reads DFQATT; CDR2 reads SNEGSKA (reference sequence). The CDR3 covers 18 residues. CDR3 in amino acids: CSAYDPGLAGVSPYEQYF. The CDR3 DNA follows: TGCAGTGCCTACGACCCTGGACTAGCGGGAGTATCCCCCTACGAGCAGTACTTC.

V usage is TRBV5-4 and J usage is TRBJ2-3; D is unclear. Per germline, CDR1 SGHNT and CDR2 YYREEE (reference sequence). Trimming took off 1 base at V and 1 base at J, with 10 bases between the two ends. The CDR3 loop spans 15 amino acids. CDR3 loop: CASSLRRTGTDTQYF. The CDR3 DNA reads as TGTGCCAGCAGCTTGCGGCGGACGGGCACAGATACGCAGTATTTT.

The chain recombines TRBV5-6 with TRBJ2-6; D call uncertain. Germline V gene sequence: CDR1 SGHDT, CDR2 YYEEEE. V lost 4 bases, J lost 2 bases, and 10 bases lay in between. The CDR3 is made up of 15 amino acids. CDR3 in amino acids: CASSGVVTGANVLTF. CDR3 DNA sequence: TGTGCCAGCAGCGGGGTAGTGACTGGGGCCAACGTCCTGACTTTC.

The CDR3 DNA reads TGCAGTGCTAGTTTCGGGACAGAACAAGAGACCCAGTACTTC. Translation: CSASFGTEQETQYF. V and J are TRBV20-1 and TRBJ2-5, with TRBD1 matching over 7 bases. Germline V gene sequence: CDR1 DFQATT, CDR2 SNEGSKA (reference sequence). CDR3 length equals 14 residues. J was trimmed by 2 bases and V by 3 bases; bases with no gene match: 6.

The rearrangement joins TRBV7-8 to TRBJ1-5; D is unclear. CDR3 length equals 13 residues. In germline, CDR1 is SGHVS, CDR2 FQNEAQ. Trimming cost V 3 bases and J 6 bases, with 9 bases left between them. The CDR3 loop is CASSLDAPQPQHF. Here the CDR3 DNA reads TGTGCCAGCAGCTTGGACGCTCCTCAGCCCCAGCATTTT.

The chain carries TRBV20-1 and TRBJ1-1; TRBD1 might be the D (5 bases). There are 13 residues in the CDR3. The V end was cut by 6 bases, the J end by 6 bases, with 17 bases between. CDR1 DFQATT and CDR2 SNEGSKA come from the germline V gene (reference sequence). The CDR3 protein is CSAARQSPSEAFF. DNA of the CDR3: TGCAGTGCAGCTCGACAGTCACCCTCTGAAGCTTTCTTT.

This clonotype was picked up many times. The chain links TRBV19 to TRBJ2-1, with 8 bases lining up with TRBD2. The CDR3 runs 15 residues. Germline trimming cut 7 bases from V and 6 bases from J; bases unmatched to any gene: 11. The germline gives CDR1 LNHDA, CDR2 SQIVND (reference sequence). The CDR3 DNA reads as TGTGCCAGTAACGCAGGGACTAGTGTTGGCAATGAGCAGTTCTTC. It is translated as CASNAGTSVGNEQFF.

The CDR3 loop reads CASSPGGGQAFF. The CDR3 region has the DNA TGTGCCAGCAGTCCCGGTGGGGGCCAAGCTTTCTTT. This chain connects TRBV2 to TRBJ1-1; tentatively, D is TRBD1 (6 bases). The CDR3 runs to 12 residues. V was trimmed by 5 bases and J by 9 bases, leaving 13 bases between them. From germline, CDR1 is SNHLY and CDR2 FYNNEI.

The chain uses TRBV30 and TRBJ2-4; TRBD1 or TRBD2 may be the D gene (5 bases each). The CDR3 loop spans 12 amino acids. V was clipped by 5 bases and J by 7 bases, with 12 bases between them. Germline V CDR1 and CDR2: GTSNPN, SVGIG (reference sequence). The CDR3 DNA follows: TGTGCCTGGGGGACGGGCCCGAACATTCAGTACTTC. Its protein is CAWGTGPNIQYF.

This sequence joins TRBV28 and TRBJ2-7, with TRBD2 matching over 12 bases. The CDR3 runs to 18 residues. Trimming took 7 bases from V and 4 from J; bases not matched to a gene: 17. CDR1 and CDR2 from the germline V gene are MDHEN and SYDVKM. In DNA form, the CDR3 reads TGTGCCAGCATCACTCGGGCTAGCGGGAGGGGGGCGGGTTACGAGCAGTACTTC. Translated, it gives CASITRASGRGAGYEQYF.

This clonotype was picked up a small number of times. This sequence joins TRBV6-2 or TRBV6-3 and TRBJ1-3; possible D gene TRBD1, 5 bases. V lost 0 bases to trimming and J lost 4 bases, with 22 bases between them. CDR1 MNHEY and CDR2 SVGEGT come from the germline V gene. The CDR3 contains 19 residues. CDR3 coding DNA: TGTGCCAGCAGTTACTCGGGCCCTACTTTTGAGGGGACGGGAAACACCATATATTTT. Residues: CASSYSGPTFEGTGNTIYF.

This clonotype appeared many times. This CDR3 is CASSPPRGGTYEQYF. In nucleotides, the CDR3 is TGCGCCAGCAGCCCACCCCGGGGCGGTACCTACGAGCAGTACTTC. The chain has TRBV5-1 and TRBJ2-7; D is tentatively TRBD1 or TRBD2 (5 bases each). Germline CDR1 SGHRS, CDR2 YFSETQ. V was shortened by 4 bases and J by 2 bases, with 16 bases between the two germline ends. The CDR3 is 15 residues long.

Details on this clonotype: A much larger clonotype is one base distant, so this may be a read error. The chain recombines TRBV20-1 with TRBJ2-1; D is unresolved. There are 13 residues in the CDR3. Germline CDR1 is DFQATT and CDR2 is SNEGSKA (reference sequence). The CDR3 is CSASISTVNERFF. CDR3 bases: TGCAGTGCTAGTATAAGTACGGTCAATGAGCGGTTCTTC.

This clonotype appeared many times. The V gene is TRBV7-8, the J gene TRBJ2-3; D unresolved. V dropped 1 base and J dropped 6 bases, with 20 bases sitting between them. CDR3 length: 17 residues. Looked up from germline, CDR1 is SGHVS and CDR2 is FQNEAQ. In DNA form, the CDR3 reads TGTGCCAGCAGCTTAGTATCCAGCGTTTTTTCCGGGGATACGCAGTATTTT. It is translated as CASSLVSSVFSGDTQYF.

This sequence joins TRBV20-1 and TRBJ1-5; D not certain. The CDR3 is made up of 16 amino acids. Germline CDR1 is DFQATT and CDR2 is SNEGSKA (reference sequence). Trimming removed 0 bases at V and 3 bases at J, with 15 bases between. CDR3 DNA: TGCAGTGCTAGAGATTCGGGCGGAATACCCAATCAGCCCCAGCATTTT. Its translation is CSARDSGGIPNQPQHF.

In this sample, this clonotype turned up many times. The chain links TRBV28 to TRBJ2-1; a weak D match, TRBD2 (6 bases). CDR3 length: 14 amino acids. The germline CDR1 and CDR2 sequences are MDHEN and SYDVKM. V was shortened by 5 bases and J by 14 bases, with 22 bases between the two germline ends. The DNA of the CDR3 is TGTGCCAGCAGTCCCCGGGAACGCGGGATGAAGGAGTTCTTC. Amino acid sequence: CASSPRERGMKEFF.